The clone carrying this T cell receptor (beta chain) has more than one count but fewer than ten. The antigen is unknown. The read stops 3 residues short of the end of the CDR3; the missing end is completed from the germline J gene. This sample stems from a study of T cell clonality in common variable immunodeficiency. Study conclusions and caveats: Common variable immunodeficiency TCR beta sequences reportedly had fewer deletions and N-nucleotide insertions. What drives increased CVID clonality needs T cell subpopulation sequencing. Patient heterogeneity in the CVID cohort limited correlations between repertoire features and clinical complications. Compared with controls, CVID subjects had fewer shared TCRbeta clones.

V was pared by 0 bases and J by 6 bases, with 3 bases of the junction left unmatched. This CDR3 has 15 residues. Germline V gene data show CDR1 as GTSNPN and CDR2 as SVGIG (reference sequence). Profiling relied on immunoSEQ multiplex PCR, and the TCRdb table lists in-frame clones only, not all of them. This repertoire holds about 20,000 clones, and none appear only once. Sequenced material: peripheral blood mononuclear cells. This receptor was taken from a human donor with common variable immunodeficiency. The chain carries TRBV30 and TRBJ1-5; TRBD1 aligns across 12 bases. The CDR3 protein is CAWSVRGQGAQPQHF. The CDR3 bases that were read are TGTGCCTGGAGTGTACGGGGACAGGGGGCTCAGCCC.